This T cell receptor (beta chain) was sequenced in a study of Graves' ophthalmopathy and Graves' hyperthyroidism. The sample holds many counts of this clonotype. Amplified TCR beta CDR3 regions were obtained using RNA transcripts as template. First-round RT-PCR used HTBI primers; second-round multiplex PCR followed. TCRdb independently ran MiXCR on the multiplex PCR reads; one entry per CDR3 protein. In the table there are about 200,000 distinct CDR3 sequences, under 30% of which are singletons. The receptor comes from a middle-aged man with Graves' ophthalmopathy. Sequenced sample: peripheral blood.

The CDR3 spells CSVELLGLRDTGELFF. CDR3 DNA: TGCAGCGTTGAATTGTTAGGCCTCAGGGACACCGGGGAGCTGTTTTTT. The genes are TRBV29-1 and TRBJ2-2; D perhaps matches TRBD1 (5 bases). The V gene lost 2 bases and the J gene lost 3 bases, with 16 bases spanning the gap. The CDR3 consists of 16 residues. Germline CDR1 SQVTM, CDR2 ANQGSEA.